This section outlines one TCR beta chain sequence together with its context. The antigen is undetermined. This specimen belongs to a study of lymphopenia after photon versus proton radiotherapy. Sequencing was performed with immunoSEQ multiplex PCR; in TCRdb, only in-frame clones are kept and a portion is missing. The sample holds over 35,000 clones, about four fifths seen once. The CDR3 contains 14 residues. V lost 5 bases and J lost 10; bases outside the gene matches: 10. Looked up from germline, CDR1 is MNHEY and CDR2 is SVGAGI. Broader study findings: Under photons, naive T cells and diversity fell while effector/memory populations rose. Only patients who died were analyzed for survival; proton advantage is unproven. Larger post-nadir TCR diversity loss correlated inversely with survival in deceased patients. Oligoclonal CD8+ Temra expansion after nadir drove photon patients' diversity drop.

Sequences were derived from peripheral blood, sampled from a patient treated with proton-based radiotherapy. The sequence was obtained from a woman between 65 and 79 years old with pancreatic cancer. The V and J genes are TRBV6-5 and TRBJ2-1, with TRBD2 identical over 8 bases. The CDR3 sequence: CASSDPGLVREQFF. In DNA, the CDR3 is TGTGCCAGCAGTGACCCGGGACTAGTTCGAGAGCAGTTCTTC.